This record covers a single T cell receptor (beta chain). Genomic DNA of each subset was evenly split across several immunoSEQ plates. The sequenced material, unsorted PBMC DNA, was run on ten immunoSEQ deep assay plates. The repertoire was sequenced with immunoSEQ multiplex PCR; TCRdb's copy has only in-frame clones and lacks some. The sample records hundreds of thousands of clones, roughly 83% being singletons. This entry is derived from a study of shared clonotypes between healthy human individuals. From germline, CDR1 is MDHEN and CDR2 SYDVKM. The CDR3 spans 11 residues. Trimming cost V 8 bases and J 5 bases, with 10 bases left between them.

The chain is built from TRBV28 and TRBJ2-7; D is unclear. The sequence was obtained from a woman aged 40 to 55 in good health. Some clones in this sample may be carry-over from other donors' samples. The specimen sequenced was PBMCs. This chain's CDR3 is CASDARNEQYF. For the CDR3, the DNA is TGTGCCAGCGATGCCCGGAACGAGCAGTACTTC.